This TCR beta chain is drawn from a study of radiotherapy plus CTLA-4 blockade in lung cancer. At the level of the study: Objective response rate was around 20%; disease control rate, about 28%.

With ipilimumab providing CTLA-4 blockade, focal radiation was administered to patients who had chemo-refractory metastatic non-small-cell lung cancer. In this sample, this clone turned up once. The CDR3 is 15 residues long. CDR1 MGHDK and CDR2 SYGVNS come from the germline V gene. V dropped 3 bases and J dropped 9; count of bases not matched to a gene: 8. Clones were sequenced by immunoSEQ multiplex PCR, and TCRdb holds only the in-frame ones, with some missing. The profile shows 34,000 or so clones, about 69% of them singletons. The clonotype comes from a human donor with non-small cell lung cancer that progressed on radiotherapy plus ipilimumab. The rearrangement uses TRBV25-1 and TRBJ1-6; 7 bases align to TRBD1. Sequenced material: peripheral blood, taken from a patient treated with radiotherapy plus ipilimumab. The DNA of the CDR3 is TGTGCCAGCAGTGATTTACAGGGGAGAGGTTCACCCCTCCACTTT. It translates to CASSDLQGRGSPLHF.